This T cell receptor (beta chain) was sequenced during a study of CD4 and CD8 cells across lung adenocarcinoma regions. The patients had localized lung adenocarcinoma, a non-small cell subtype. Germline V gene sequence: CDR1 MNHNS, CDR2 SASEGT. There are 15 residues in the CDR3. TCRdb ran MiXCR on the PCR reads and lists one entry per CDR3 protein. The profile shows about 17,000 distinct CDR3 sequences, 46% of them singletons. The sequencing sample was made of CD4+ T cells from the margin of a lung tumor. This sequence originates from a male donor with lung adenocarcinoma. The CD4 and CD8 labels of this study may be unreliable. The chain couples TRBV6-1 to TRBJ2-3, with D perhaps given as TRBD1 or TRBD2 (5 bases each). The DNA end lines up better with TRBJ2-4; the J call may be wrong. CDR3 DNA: TGTGCGAGGAACCACGGGGCTGCGAGCCAAGATACTCAGTACTTC. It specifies CARNHGAASQDTQYF.